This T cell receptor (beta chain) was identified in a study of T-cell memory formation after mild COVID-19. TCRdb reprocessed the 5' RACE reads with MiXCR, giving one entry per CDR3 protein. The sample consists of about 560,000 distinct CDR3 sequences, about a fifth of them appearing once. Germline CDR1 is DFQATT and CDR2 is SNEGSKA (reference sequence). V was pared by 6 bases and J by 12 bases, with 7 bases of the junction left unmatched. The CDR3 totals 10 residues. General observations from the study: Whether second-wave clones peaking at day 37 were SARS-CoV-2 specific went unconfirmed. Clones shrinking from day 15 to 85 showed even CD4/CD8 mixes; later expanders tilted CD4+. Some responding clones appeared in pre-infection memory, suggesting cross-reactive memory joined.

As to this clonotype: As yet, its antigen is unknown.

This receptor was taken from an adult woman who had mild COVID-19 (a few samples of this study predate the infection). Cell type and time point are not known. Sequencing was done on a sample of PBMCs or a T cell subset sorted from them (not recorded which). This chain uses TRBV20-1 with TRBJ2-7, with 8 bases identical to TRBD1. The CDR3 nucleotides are TGCAGTGCCTACCGACAGGGGCTGTACTTC. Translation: CSAYRQGLYF.